The 22 T cell receptor beta chains presented below share a single source sample, sequenced in a study of STAT5B mutations in CD4+ large granular lymphocyte leukemia. Sequenced by immunoSEQ multiplex PCR; TCRdb stores in-frame clones only, minus some. The table shows tens of thousands of clones, with under 85% occurring only once. The sample taken for sequencing was CD4+ T cells from blood buffy coats. The receptors shown here come from a human donor in good health.

The chain recombines TRBV6-1 with TRBJ1-6, with D possibly being TRBD1 (6 bases). CDR1 and CDR2 (germline): MNHNS, SASEGT. This CDR3 is 14 amino acids long. V was clipped by 8 bases and J by 9 bases, with 17 bases between them. In DNA form, the CDR3 reads TGTGCCAGCGAGGACCGGGGGCTTAGTTCACCCCTCCACTTT. Amino acids: CASEDRGLSSPLHF.

The chain carries TRBV6-5 and TRBJ2-2; TRBD2 matches at 11 bases. This CDR3 comprises 15 residues. In germline, CDR1 is MNHEY, CDR2 SVGAGI. V was clipped by 2 bases and J by 5 bases; unmatched bases: 1. The CDR3 is CASSYASGRTGELFF. CDR3 coding DNA: TGTGCCAGCAGTTACGCTAGCGGGAGGACCGGGGAGCTGTTTTTT.

V gene TRBV5-1 combines with J gene TRBJ2-5; D remains unclear. This CDR3 is 14 amino acids long. Trimming removed 5 bases from V and 5 bases from J, with 16 bases in between. In germline, CDR1 is SGHRS, CDR2 YFSETQ. For the CDR3, the DNA is TGCGCCAGCAGATTTACAGTAATGGGGGAGACCCAGTACTTC. Translated, it gives CASRFTVMGETQYF. The whole variable domain, filled in from reference TRBV5-1 and TRBJ2-5, reads KAGVTQTPRYLIKTRGQQVTLSCSPISGHRSVSWYQQTPGQGLQFLFEYFSETQRNKGNFPGRFSGRQFSNSRSEMNVSTLELGDSALYLCASRFTVMGETQYFGPGTRLLVL.

The chain recombines TRBV30 with TRBJ1-1; D gene uncertain. The CDR3 is 12 residues long. The V end lost 0 bases, the J end lost 4 bases, and 6 bases lay between the germline ends. The V gene's germline CDR1 is GTSNPN and CDR2 SVGIG (reference sequence). CDR3 DNA: TGTGCCTGGAGTGTCGTGGGCACTGAAGCTTTCTTT. This translates into CAWSVVGTEAFF.

The rearrangement uses TRBV5-4 and TRBJ2-7; D call uncertain. The CDR3 runs 11 residues. Germline V gene sequence: CDR1 SGHNT, CDR2 YYREEE (reference sequence). With 4 bases removed from V and 3 bases from J, the gap between germline ends came to 5 bases. The DNA for the CDR3 is TGTGCCAGCAGCGAAAACTACGAGCAGTACTTC. It yields the protein CASSENYEQYF.

CDR3 amino acids: CASSTGSFYNEQFF. In DNA, the CDR3 is TGTGCCAGTAGTACGGGCTCGTTTTACAATGAGCAGTTCTTC. The gene calls are TRBV19 and TRBJ2-1; no reliable D call. Germline assignment: CDR1 LNHDA and CDR2 SQIVND (reference sequence). The CDR3 length is 14 residues. V was clipped by 4 bases and J by 4 bases, with 11 bases between them.

The chain carries TRBV6-4 and TRBJ2-2; no clear D. This CDR3 has 14 amino acids. Germline V CDR1 and CDR2: MRHNA, SNTAGT. Trimming took off 4 bases at V and 4 bases at J, with 10 bases between the two ends. The CDR3 region is CASSVWAGTGELFF. DNA of the CDR3: TGTGCCAGCAGTGTCTGGGCCGGCACCGGGGAGCTGTTTTTT.

This clone was detected once. V is TRBV5-6 and J is TRBJ1-2, with 9 nucleotides matching TRBD1. With V trimmed by 4 bases and J by 7 bases, 11 bases remained unmatched. The germline V gene has CDR1 SGHDT and CDR2 YYEEEE. This CDR3 contains 15 residues. The CDR3 DNA sequence: TGTGCCAGCAGCAATCCGGGACAGGGTTTCGGTGGCTACACCTTC. This gives the protein CASSNPGQGFGGYTF.

This chain connects TRBV25-1 to TRBJ2-3, with 8 bases aligning to TRBD2. There are 15 residues in the CDR3. Germline values: CDR1 MGHDK, CDR2 SYGVNS. J gave up 3 bases and V 6 bases, and 8 bases lay outside the gene matches. For the CDR3, the DNA is TGTGCCAGCAGCCTCAATAGCGGGACAACAGATACGCAGTATTTT. Amino acid sequence: CASSLNSGTTDTQYF.

The chain joins TRBV6-5 to TRBJ1-5; no reliable D call. The V end was cut by 9 bases, the J end by 9 bases, with 6 bases between. Looked up from germline, CDR1 is MNHEY and CDR2 is SVGAGI. The CDR3 contains 9 residues. DNA for the CDR3: TGTGCCAGTGGGCGGCCCCAGCATTTT. It encodes CASGRPQHF.

This clone turned up a few times. The V and J genes are TRBV5-1 and TRBJ2-7; weak D call: TRBD2 (5 bases). Per the germline V gene, CDR1 is SGHRS and CDR2 is YFSETQ. The ends were cut back, 4 bases at V and 0 bases at J, with 8 bases in the middle. The CDR3 covers 13 residues. The CDR3 DNA sequence: TGCGCCAGCAGCCGGACTGTCTCCTACGAGCAGTACTTC. Its translation is CASSRTVSYEQYF.

The chain couples TRBV5-4 to TRBJ2-1; TRBD2 aligns across 8 bases. Germline CDR1 SGHNT, CDR2 YYREEE (reference sequence). The CDR3 totals 15 residues. The ends lost 2 bases at V and 1 base at J; junction bases unmatched: 2. The CDR3: CASSFTSGSYNEQFF. The CDR3 nucleotides are TGTGCCAGCAGCTTCACTAGCGGTTCCTACAATGAGCAGTTCTTC.

V is TRBV5-1 and J is TRBJ1-6; the match to TRBD1 covers 7 bases. There are 17 residues in the CDR3. Germline V gene lookup returns CDR1 SGHRS and CDR2 YFSETQ. With 4 bases clipped from V and 2 bases from J, the junction kept 9 bases outside the gene matches. As DNA, the CDR3 is TGCGCCAGCAGCCCAGGACAGGTCCAAACCTATAATTCACCCCTCCACTTT. This sequence encodes CASSPGQVQTYNSPLHF.

This clone was seen only a few times. This chain connects TRBV5-4 to TRBJ2-7; D may be TRBD2 (5 bases). V gave up 4 bases and J gave up 3 bases, with 8 bases separating them. From germline, CDR1 is SGHNT and CDR2 YYREEE (reference sequence). The CDR3 loop spans 12 amino acids. CDR3 residues: CASSRDGYEQYF. As DNA, the CDR3 is TGTGCCAGCAGCCGGGATGGCTACGAGCAGTACTTC.

The chain combines TRBV7-2 with TRBJ2-2; TRBD2 agrees at 8 bases. CDR1 SGHTA and CDR2 FQGNSA come from the germline V gene. J was trimmed by 0 bases and V by 5 bases; bases with no gene match: 2. The CDR3 length is 15 residues. This chain's CDR3 is CASSQRGPNTGELFF. CDR3 in DNA: TGTGCCAGCAGCCAGCGGGGGCCGAACACCGGGGAGCTGTTTTTT.

The gene calls are TRBV19 and TRBJ2-3, with 12 bases identical to TRBD2. The CDR3 covers 16 residues. V lost 2 bases to trimming and J lost 5 bases; unmatched junction nucleotides: 5. The germline gives CDR1 LNHDA, CDR2 SQIVND (reference sequence). CDR3 sequence: CASSISLAGGKDTQYF. CDR3 DNA: TGTGCCAGTAGTATATCCCTAGCGGGAGGGAAAGATACGCAGTATTTT.

This clone was counted a few times. The chain links TRBV11-2 to TRBJ2-2, with unresolved D. The V end was cut by 1 base, the J end by 4 bases, with 1 base between. The CDR3 length is 12 residues. Germline CDR1 and CDR2: SGHAT and FQNNGV. The CDR3 loop reads CASSLVTGELFF. CDR3 in DNA: TGTGCCAGCAGCTTAGTCACCGGGGAGCTGTTTTTT. Combining the CDR3 with reference TRBV11-2 and TRBJ2-2 gives the whole variable domain EAGVAQSPRYKIIEKRQSVAFWCNPISGHATLYWYQQILGQGPKLLIQFQNNGVVDDSQLPKDRFSAERLKGVDSTLKIQPAKLEDSAVYLCASSLVTGELFFGEGSRLTVL.

The chain carries TRBV23-1 and TRBJ1-1; no clear D. TRBV23-1 is classed as an ORF, of uncertain function. CDR3 length: 14 amino acids. The germline V and J ends were trimmed by 6 bases and 0 bases, with 11 bases remaining between them. The CDR3, as DNA: TGCGCCAGCAGGAACGGACGGATGAACACTGAAGCTTTCTTT. Residues: CASRNGRMNTEAFF.

Note on this clone: Compared with germline, one end of the junction differs, possibly owing to a read error. Here the CDR3 DNA reads TGTGCCAGCAGCTTACGGACGACCGGGAAGCTGTTTTTT. This sequence encodes CASSLRTTGKLFF. V is TRBV13 and J is TRBJ2-2; the D gene is possibly TRBD2 (5 bases). This CDR3 region has 13 residues. CDR1 PRHDT and CDR2 FYEKMQ come from the germline V gene (reference sequence).

This clone showed up just a few times. The V and J genes are TRBV9 and TRBJ1-2; D is perhaps TRBD1 (6 bases). CDR1 is SGDLS and CDR2 is YYNGEE in the germline V gene. The germline V and J ends were trimmed by 4 bases and 0 bases, with 16 bases remaining between them. The CDR3 contains 16 residues. CDR3 amino acids: CASSLTDSRANYGYTF. The CDR3 nucleotides are TGTGCCAGCAGCCTGACGGACAGTAGGGCTAACTATGGCTACACCTTC.

V is TRBV15 and J is TRBJ2-2; 7 nucleotides agree with TRBD2. The length of the CDR3 is 14 residues. Germline V gene lookup returns CDR1 LNHNV and CDR2 YYDKDF (reference sequence). Losses at the gene ends were 9 bases for V and 1 base for J; bases not matched to a gene: 5. DNA of the CDR3: TGTGCCACGACCCGCGGGGGGAACACCGGGGAGCTGTTTTTT. Protein: CATTRGGNTGELFF. Combining the CDR3 with reference TRBV15 and TRBJ2-2 gives the whole variable domain DAMVIQNPRYQVTQFGKPVTLSCSQTLNHNVMYWYQQKSSQAPKLLFHYYDKDFNNEADTPDNFQSRRPNTSFCFLDIRSPGLGDTAMYLCATTRGGNTGELFFGEGSRLTVL.

This rearrangement joins TRBV27 to TRBJ2-5; 8 positions agree with TRBD2. The germline CDR1 and CDR2 sequences are MNHEY and SMNVEV (reference sequence). V shed 3 bases, J shed 3 bases, and the junction held 9 bases outside the gene matches. CDR3 length: 16 amino acids. CDR3 DNA: TGTGCCAGCAGTTTGAGCGCGCGGGGGGACAAAGAGACCCAGTACTTC. It encodes CASSLSARGDKETQYF.